Below are 27 T cell receptor beta chains sequenced from a single sample in a study of CD8+CD57+ T cells in acquired aplastic anemia. The template for TCR beta VDJ and CDR3 sequence profiling was genomic DNA. TCRdb re-derived calls from the reads in MiXCR, one entry per CDR3 protein. The sample shows over 150,000 distinct CDR3 sequences, around 50% of them seen only once. Previously, flow cytometry had revealed CD8+CD57+ cell expansion in the patients chosen for sequencing. Specimen: sorted CD4+, CD8+, or CD8+CD57+ T cells (not recorded which) from PBMCs. The origin of the receptors is a human donor with aplastic anemia.

V and J are TRBV5-1 and TRBJ1-3; D is uncertain. CDR3 length: 12 amino acids. The V gene's germline CDR1 is SGHRS and CDR2 YFSETQ. V lost 0 bases, J lost 15 bases, and 13 bases lay in between. As DNA, the CDR3 is TGCGCCAGCAGCTTGGGACCAACCTTGTCATATTTT. It yields the protein CASSLGPTLSYF.

This chain links TRBV7-3 with TRBJ2-3; no firm D call. The V and J ends lost 1 base and 5 bases respectively, with 7 bases between them. This CDR3 is built from 13 residues. In germline, CDR1 is SGHTA, CDR2 FQGTGA. The CDR3: CASSLNRGDTQYF. DNA of the CDR3: TGTGCCAGCAGCTTAAATCGAGGAGATACGCAGTATTTT.

This clonotype has only one observation. This may be a read error, as it is one base from a much larger clone. The chain carries TRBV27 and TRBJ2-7; either TRBD1 or TRBD2 may fit D (6 bases each). The CDR3 is 14 amino acids. Germline V gene data show CDR1 as MNHEY and CDR2 as SMNVEV (reference sequence). Trimming stripped 5 bases from V and 2 bases from J, with 13 bases between. CDR3 bases: TGTGCCAGCAGTCGGCGGGACACGGCCTACGAGCAGTACTTC. As protein: CASSRRDTAYEQYF.

For the CDR3, the DNA is TGTGCCAGTAGTAGTTTTGAGATAGTGACCGGGGAGCTGTTTTTT. Translating gives CASSSFEIVTGELFF. The rearrangement joins TRBV19 to TRBJ2-2, with unresolved D. V lost 4 bases and J 5 bases, leaving 14 bases between the germline ends. CDR1 is LNHDA, CDR2 SQIVND, per germline (reference sequence). The CDR3 is 15 amino acids.

There are many counts of this clonotype. This chain joins TRBV7-3 and TRBJ2-3; D is perhaps TRBD2 (5 bases). V was trimmed by 4 bases and J by 2 bases, leaving 10 bases between them. The CDR3 runs 14 residues. Germline V gene data show CDR1 as SGHTA and CDR2 as FQGTGA. In DNA, the CDR3 is TGTGCCAGCAGCTCCGGGATCTCCACAGATACGCAGTATTTT. Translation: CASSSGISTDTQYF. The entire variable domain, with the rest obtained from reference TRBV7-3 and TRBJ2-3, is as follows: GAGVSQTPSNKVTEKGKYVELRCDPISGHTALYWYRQSLGQGPEFLIYFQGTGAADDSGLPNDRFFAVRPEGSVSTLKIQRTERGDSAVYLCASSSGISTDTQYFGPGTRLTVL.

This clonotype was recorded many times. The rearrangement uses TRBV6-5 and TRBJ1-4; D gene uncertain. This CDR3 has 13 residues. Germline V gene lookup returns CDR1 MNHEY and CDR2 SVGAGI. The germline V and J ends were trimmed by 7 bases and 4 bases, with 10 bases remaining between them. The CDR3 region has the DNA TGTGCCAGCATCTCCAGCCTTAATGAAAAACTGTTTTTT. Translation gives CASISSLNEKLFF.

In its sample, this clonotype was seen many times. This rearrangement joins TRBV7-9 to TRBJ1-6, with D tentatively TRBD1 (6 bases). V was shortened by 6 bases and J by 8 bases, with 17 bases between the two germline ends. CDR3 length equals 15 residues. From germline, CDR1 is SEHNR and CDR2 FQNEAQ (reference sequence). CDR3 bases: TGTGCCAGCAGTTGGGGGCAAGAAAGGGATTCACCCCTCCACTTT. Translation gives CASSWGQERDSPLHF.

A word on this clonotype: A clone one base away is much larger, so this may be a read error. The V gene is TRBV6-5, the J gene TRBJ1-1, with D maybe TRBD1 (5 bases). This CDR3 region has 15 residues. The germline gives CDR1 MNHEY, CDR2 SVGAGI. The CDR3 region has the DNA TGTGCCAGCAGTTACGGCCGGGACTTCGGCACTAAAGCTTTCTTT. Translation gives CASSYGRDFGTKAFF.

This clonotype occurred many times. The rearrangement joins TRBV20-1 to TRBJ2-1; 11 nucleotides agree with TRBD1. This CDR3 spans 17 amino acids. V was pared by 0 bases and J by 7 bases, with 11 bases of the junction left unmatched. The germline CDR1 and CDR2 sequences are DFQATT and SNEGSKA (reference sequence). CDR3 sequence: CSARDLPRDRGGNEQFF. In DNA, the CDR3 is TGCAGTGCTAGAGATCTACCCCGGGACAGGGGGGGGAATGAGCAGTTCTTC.

This chain uses TRBV9 with TRBJ1-2, with unresolved D. The germline CDR1 and CDR2 sequences are SGDLS and YYNGEE. The CDR3 totals 12 residues. V was cut by 3 bases and J by 2 bases, with 5 bases left in between. The CDR3 nucleotides are TGTGCCAGCAGCGGTGTCAACTATGGCTACACCTTC. Amino acids: CASSGVNYGYTF. Supplemented by reference TRBV9 and TRBJ1-2, the full variable domain reads DSGVTQTPKHLITATGQRVTLRCSPRSGDLSVYWYQQSLDQGLQFLIQYYNGEERAKGNILERFSAQQFPDLHSELNLSSLELGDSALYFCASSGVNYGYTFGSGTRLTVV.

The chain links TRBV20-1 to TRBJ2-1; 8 positions agree with TRBD1. Germline trimming cut 1 base from V and 3 bases from J; bases unmatched to any gene: 8. The CDR3 covers 16 residues. CDR1 and CDR2 from the germline V gene are DFQATT and SNEGSKA (reference sequence). The DNA for the CDR3 is TGCAGTGCTAGAGTTGAGGACAGGGAGATCTACAATGAGCAGTTCTTC. As protein: CSARVEDREIYNEQFF.

This clonotype was detected once. The chain links TRBV29-1 to TRBJ2-7, with 7 bases matching TRBD2. The ends lost 7 bases at V and 5 bases at J; junction bases unmatched: 29. The CDR3 extends over 19 amino acids. CDR1 SQVTM and CDR2 ANQGSEA come from the germline V gene. The CDR3 reads CSAPEGGEGRRLRGDEQYF. CDR3 DNA sequence: TGCAGCGCCCCGGAGGGAGGGGAGGGGCGGCGGCTTCGGGGCGACGAGCAGTACTTC.

This sequence joins TRBV12-3 or TRBV12-4 and TRBJ1-3, with no clear D. V shed 6 bases and J shed 0 bases, with 15 bases lying between them. The CDR3 runs to 16 residues. CDR3: CASSYSTRVSGNTIYF. DNA of the CDR3: TGTGCCAGCAGCTACTCTACAAGGGTCTCTGGAAACACCATATATTTT.

V usage is TRBV2 and J usage is TRBJ1-2, with D unclear. Germline CDR1 is SNHLY and CDR2 is FYNNEI. Trimming took 6 bases from V and 3 from J, leaving 20 bases between them. The CDR3 consists of 16 residues. CDR3 nucleotides: TGTGCCAGCAGCTACACTTGGAGGGTTGACGACTATGGCTACACCTTC. Amino acids: CASSYTWRVDDYGYTF.

This clonotype appeared a few times. The chain recombines TRBV7-9 with TRBJ1-1; D unclear. CDR3 size: 14 residues. From germline, CDR1 is SEHNR and CDR2 FQNEAQ (reference sequence). Trimming left V 2 bases short and J 1 base short, with 8 bases between. The CDR3: CASSLRSENTEAFF. The CDR3 region has the DNA TGTGCCAGCAGCTTAAGGTCGGAGAACACTGAAGCTTTCTTT.

This clonotype was seen repeatedly, ten times or more. This rearrangement joins TRBV2 to TRBJ1-4; tentatively, D is TRBD1 (6 bases). Germline lookup yields CDR1 SNHLY and CDR2 FYNNEI. V was trimmed by 2 bases and J by 6 bases, leaving 7 bases between them. The CDR3 loop spans 13 amino acids. The CDR3 sequence is CASSEQGYEKLFF. DNA of the CDR3: TGTGCCAGCAGTGAACAGGGGTATGAAAAACTGTTTTTT.

The chain combines TRBV19 with TRBJ1-1; a weak D match, TRBD1 (6 bases). This CDR3 spans 14 amino acids. Germline V lookup: CDR1 LNHDA, CDR2 SQIVND (reference sequence). The V end lost 8 bases, the J end lost 5 bases, and 18 bases lay between the germline ends. The CDR3 nucleotides are TGTGCCAGTCGTGAACAGGGCTCGGGGACTGAAGCTTTCTTT. Translating it yields CASREQGSGTEAFF.

This clonotype has more than one count but fewer than ten. The V and J genes are TRBV24-1 and TRBJ1-5; possibly TRBD1 for D (5 bases). Germline V gives CDR1 KGHDR, CDR2 SFDVKD. This CDR3 contains 13 residues. Between the trimmed V and J ends, which lost 7 bases and 5 bases, there was a span of 11 bases. The CDR3 sequence: CATSGRADQPQHF. The CDR3 DNA sequence: TGTGCCACCAGCGGCAGGGCAGATCAGCCCCAGCATTTT.

This clonotype occurred a few times. V usage is TRBV5-4 and J usage is TRBJ1-1; D ambiguous. This CDR3 contains 16 residues. V gave up 0 bases and J gave up 0 bases, with 12 bases separating them. Germline V lookup: CDR1 SGHNT, CDR2 YYREEE (reference sequence). CDR3 protein: CASSLDAGFMNTEAFF. The CDR3 bases are TGTGCCAGCAGCTTGGACGCAGGTTTCATGAACACTGAAGCTTTCTTT.

On this clonotype: A single base separates this from a much larger clone, so it may be a read error. The CDR3 does not end in the conserved phenylalanine or tryptophan, so this is likely a read error. This chain links TRBV9 with TRBJ2-5; 8 nucleotides match TRBD2. The CDR3 spans 15 residues. V was pared by 5 bases and J by 5 bases, with 11 bases of the junction left unmatched. Germline lookup yields CDR1 SGDLS and CDR2 YYNGEE. As DNA, the CDR3 is TGTGCCAGCAGGTGTGGAGGACTAGCTTATGAGACCCAGTACCTC. Protein product: CASRCGGLAYETQYL.

This clonotype was seen repeatedly, ten times or more. V usage is TRBV20-1 and J usage is TRBJ1-2; possibly TRBD1 for D (5 bases). V lost 6 bases and J 8 bases, leaving 19 bases between the germline ends. The CDR3 extends over 13 amino acids. The germline CDR1 and CDR2 sequences are DFQATT and SNEGSKA (reference sequence). CDR3 sequence: CSAETGEPRGYTF. In DNA form, the CDR3 reads TGCAGTGCCGAGACGGGGGAGCCTCGCGGCTACACCTTC.

This clonotype showed up just a few times. V is TRBV29-1 and J is TRBJ2-7, with TRBD1 identical over 10 bases. With V trimmed by 8 bases and J by 7 bases, 8 bases remained unmatched. Germline-derived CDR1 and CDR2 are SQVTM and ANQGSEA. The CDR3 length is 12 residues. CDR3 in DNA: TGCAGCTTGGCGGGACAGGGGCGAGAGCAGTACTTC. Translated: CSLAGQGREQYF.

The CDR3 region is CSVGGLAGPQETQYF. Written as DNA, the CDR3 is TGCAGCGTTGGGGGGCTGGCGGGGCCGCAAGAGACCCAGTACTTC. This chain links TRBV29-1 with TRBJ2-5, with D perhaps TRBD1 or TRBD2 (6 bases each). Per the germline V gene, CDR1 is SQVTM and CDR2 is ANQGSEA. CDR3 length equals 15 residues. V dropped 4 bases and J dropped 2 bases, with 17 bases sitting between them.

This clonotype has ten or more counts. The rearrangement links TRBV7-2 to TRBJ2-3; TRBD2 aligns across 10 bases. Germline V CDR1 and CDR2: SGHTA, FQGNSA. Trimming at V came to 5 bases and at J to 7 bases, leaving 9 bases not matched to a gene. The CDR3 covers 15 residues. CDR3 loop: CASSLERGGWNTQYF. The CDR3 coding sequence is TGTGCCAGCAGCCTCGAGCGGGGGGGTTGGAATACGCAGTATTTT.

The gene calls are TRBV10-2 and TRBJ1-1, with TRBD1 identical over 7 bases. V shed 5 bases and J 5 bases; nucleotides not matched to a gene: 5. Germline V gene lookup returns CDR1 WSHSY and CDR2 SAAADI. The CDR3 runs to 13 residues. The CDR3 protein is CASSFLQGTEAFF. CDR3 DNA sequence: TGCGCCAGCAGTTTCTTACAGGGGACTGAAGCTTTCTTT.

V usage is TRBV20-1 and J usage is TRBJ1-2; possibly TRBD1 for D (5 bases). V was trimmed by 0 bases and J by 3 bases, leaving 11 bases between them. CDR3 size: 14 residues. The V gene's germline CDR1 is DFQATT and CDR2 SNEGSKA (reference sequence). The CDR3 is CSARDRQTYYGYTF. The DNA for the CDR3 is TGCAGTGCTAGAGACCGACAGACCTACTATGGCTACACCTTC.

The V gene is TRBV19, the J gene TRBJ2-3; possibly TRBD2 for D (6 bases). The CDR3 length is 15 residues. Per the germline V gene, CDR1 is LNHDA and CDR2 is SQIVND (reference sequence). Between the trimmed V and J ends, which lost 11 bases and 1 base, there was a span of 19 bases. CDR3 amino acids: CAWSAVAGRTDTQYF. The CDR3, as DNA: TGTGCCTGGAGCGCGGTGGCGGGACGCACAGATACGCAGTATTTT.